This entry features one T cell receptor beta chain sequence. Its antigen is still unknown. Base qualities are not at hand, and no much larger clone is one base apart. The data derive from a study of PD-L1 blockade in urothelial cancer listed by TCRdb under 2017. Looking at the study overall: Every patient began therapy at some point between 2013 and 2015 and was given atezolizumab 1,200 mg intravenously every 3 weeks. Pretreatment tumor samples, along with matched peripheral blood collected serially before and after atezolizumab treatment, underwent TCR sequencing. Twenty-nine patients had pretreatment blood TCR-seq, about 25 had at least one posttreatment blood collection, and about 25 had tumor TCR-seq. Blood samples were analyzed 3 weeks after the start of treatment (second dose) and 6 weeks after the start of treatment. Patients had an ECOG performance status of 0 or 1 and had received between 0 and 3 prior chemotherapy regimens. Durable clinical benefit was defined as progression-free survival longer than 6 months, and TCR features were also tested against progression-free and overall survival. Nine or ten patients reached durable clinical benefit, while 20 or so patients did not. The study, an exploratory multi-omic analysis, examined somatic, immune and clinical correlates of response to PD-L1 blockade with atezolizumab in urothelial cancer. Blood samples gave a median of about 130,000 T cells and 80,000 or so unique TCRs, with a median clonality of approximately 0.08. In the same patients who had TCR sequencing, pretreatment tumors also underwent whole exome sequencing and RNA sequencing. About nine tenths of the roughly 29 patients were males with bladder-origin urothelial cancer, and about 65% of the 29 reported a prior smoking history.

The CDR3, from cysteine to phenylalanine, totals 16 residues. Just CDR3 DNA is preserved here, 48 bases in frame from base 1. Trimming takes 3 bases off V and 5 bases off J; junction bases not matched to a gene: 9. CDR1 and CDR2, per the germline V gene, are KGHSH and LQKENI. The time point label on this specimen signifies: peripheral blood 6 weeks after treatment start. A total of about 31 patients with locally advanced or metastatic urothelial carcinoma, treated at Memorial Sloan Kettering on a trial protocol, made up the cohort. Peripheral blood mononuclear cells were collected pretreatment and during treatment, with between 1 and 8 total time points obtained per patient. The Qiagen DNeasy Blood extraction kit was used to purify genomic DNA from total PBMCs and from tumor samples. PBMCs were collected pretreatment and during treatment, and were isolated and stored as previously described. Each PCR received spiked-in synthetic TCR analog templates so that absolute template abundance could be estimated from read counts. TCRbeta CDR3 regions were amplified from genomic DNA with bias-controlled V and J gene primers using the immunoSEQ assay. Sequencing of rearranged TCRbeta segments was done at approximately 20X coverage. In the authors' own workflow: Clustering was used to correct sequencing errors, and CDR3s were annotated against IMGT so that V, D and J genes could be assigned. Downstream analyses used only productive TCRbeta rearrangements, leaving out any out-of-frame or stop-codon sequences. To compute clonality, Shannon entropy was normalized by the log of the number of unique productive sequences and then subtracted from one. Clones differing between time points or between blood and tumor were identified by Fisher's exact test with Benjamini-Hochberg correction at adjusted p below 0.01. The immuneACCESS repertoire file appears here via TCRdb, limited to in-frame rearrangements. These files lack a portion of the clones; in checked studies, under half of the deficit traces to unresolved V genes, and the cause of the others is not known. V, J and clone size reflect that table, while D and trimming were determined from the DNA. This sample has about 41,000 clones in its table, and 70% to 90% of those were observed once. The ten biggest clones cover around 2.5% of the sample.

General conclusions and limits of the study: Greater expansion of tumor-associated TCR clones in peripheral blood 3 weeks after the start of treatment was observed in patients with durable benefit (n ≈ 24, p = 0.022). Because the sample size was small (n ≈ 27) and many exploratory analyses were performed, the results are intended to be hypothesis-generating. Improved progression-free and overall survival was associated with having pretreatment peripheral blood TCR clonality below the median.

This sample comprised PBMCs, obtained around atezolizumab (anti-PD-L1) treatment. The receptor's source is a man in his 70s with urothelial cancer. The V and J genes are TRBV18 and TRBJ1-5; TRBD1 matches 8 bases in the middle. The CDR3 reads as follows: CASSPLGQGGHQPQHF. The sequenced DNA: TGTGCCAGCTCACCCTTAGGACAGGGAGGACATCAGCCCCAGCATTTT.